This TCR beta chain was documented in a study of PD-1 blockade in mismatch repair-deficient tumors. About the research overall: Patients had about 13 mismatch repair-deficient cancer types and were previously treated and progressing. Overall study findings and caveats: After pembrolizumab, tumor-resident clones rose rapidly, then generally contracted before radiologic responses.

PCR or immunohistochemistry showed mismatch repair deficiency in every enrolled patient. The TCR-sequenced patients were a few responders to pembrolizumab. This CDR3 is 15 amino acids long. V lost 3 bases and J 1 base, leaving 12 bases between the germline ends. Germline assignment: CDR1 SGHVS and CDR2 FNYEAQ. Only in-frame clones appear in the TCRdb table, and some are missing; sequencing was by immunoSEQ multiplex PCR. The sample records around 50,000 clones, 77% being singletons. As for this clone: Its antigen is unidentified.

The clonotype comes from an adult with mismatch repair-deficient cancer. The chain carries TRBV7-6 and TRBJ1-1; the D gene is possibly TRBD1 (6 bases). The material sequenced was PBMCs, taken before pembrolizumab treatment. The CDR3: CASSFSSRGNTEAFF. The CDR3 DNA follows: TGTGCCAGCAGCTTCTCCAGCAGGGGGAACACTGAAGCTTTCTTT.